This TCR beta chain was captured by sequencing in a study of blood T cell repertoires in COVID-19. Study overall: Some COVID-19 samples were acute and others convalescent; all came from the United States, Italy and Spain. In each case, the material was cDNA or gDNA derived from T cells, B-cell-depleted T cells, or PBMCs.

Trimming took off 7 bases at V and 5 bases at J, with 15 bases between the two ends. The length of the CDR3 is 14 residues. Germline V lookup: CDR1 MNHEY, CDR2 SVGAGI. In the original processing: Amplification with reference gene primers provided the estimates of nucleated cell counts. Repertoires were generated with immunoSEQ multiplex PCR, while TCRdb's copy carries only in-frame clones and drops some. V and J calls and clone size are as listed in that table; D and trimming were resolved from the DNA. The top ten clones hold approximately 60% of a sample with tens of thousands of clones, 85% to 90% of them seen once.

The clonotype comes from a man between 65 and 85 years old with acute or convalescent COVID-19. This chain joins TRBV6-5 and TRBJ1-5, with a tentative D call TRBD1 (5 bases). What was sequenced was peripheral blood. This chain's CDR3 is CASTFLGQDQPQHF. In DNA form, the CDR3 reads TGTGCCAGCACTTTTCTGGGGCAGGATCAGCCCCAGCATTTT.